The clone carrying this T cell receptor (beta chain) was seen just once. The antigen remains undetermined. The sample belongs to a study of cytomegalovirus exposure and HLA in healthy donors. The V end lost 1 base, the J end lost 2 bases, and 15 bases lay between the germline ends. Germline V lookup: CDR1 MDHEN, CDR2 SYDVKM. CDR3 size: 16 residues. Primers: 60 Vbeta forward and 13 Jbeta reverse. The assay was immunoSEQ multiplex PCR, and TCRdb's table has in-frame clones only and misses some. Seen here are 100,000 to 150,000 clones, around three quarters observed once, and the top ten hold about 13%. Points from the study as a whole: According to a later analysis, most TCR beta chains associated with CMV appeared HLA-restricted. In a later analysis, productive TCRs from donors in an Asian-associated ancestry cluster reportedly carried fewer N-insertions than the cohort mean.

The sample comprised PBMCs. This chain uses TRBV28 with TRBJ2-7; perhaps TRBD1 as D (6 bases). This TCR derives from a woman aged 60 to 75 in good health and CMV-seropositive. In DNA, the CDR3 is TGTGCCAGCAGTTTATCCAGGGGAAACGCGCCCTACGAGCAGTACTTC. It specifies CASSLSRGNAPYEQYF.